This T cell receptor (beta chain) was identified in a study of T-cell reconstitution after alpha-beta-depleted transplantation in children. This CDR3 contains 13 residues. Germline V gives CDR1 ENHRY, CDR2 SYGVKD. V shed 4 bases and J shed 4 bases, with 10 bases lying between them. Unique molecular identifiers were used in preparing the TCRbeta library. TCRdb redid the calling of the PCR reads with MiXCR, one entry per CDR3 protein. The repertoire has around 600,000 distinct CDR3 sequences, about 21% of them found once; the top ten carry 13% to 15%. Whole-study results and caveats: There were some patients whose high TCRbeta diversity at day 60 came from surviving recipient T cells and thymic progenitors. About two months after transplant, alpha-beta T cells reportedly came from several hundred expanded graft clones. Diversity and T-cell counts at one year after transplant derived mostly from new T cells.

On this clonotype itself: The antigen remains unidentified.

This chain joins TRBV10-3 and TRBJ2-5; a possible D gene is TRBD2 (5 bases). This sequence was found in a boy younger than two who had a stem cell transplant for acute myeloid leukemia, so the T cells may come from the graft donor. Sequenced material: PBMCs, mostly from graft donor cells, taken 360 days after TCRalphabeta/CD19-depleted stem cell transplant. The chain's CDR3 is CAISVSGGETQYF. The CDR3 DNA reads as TGTGCCATCAGTGTAAGCGGAGGAGAGACCCAGTACTTC.